This TCR beta chain is from a study of control samples from healthy donors and cancer patients. TCRdb's table, derived via immunoSEQ multiplex PCR, lists solely in-frame clones and lacks some. Counted here are 150,000 or so clones, over 85% occurring once; the ten biggest clones make up more than 2%. CDR1 is SGHRS and CDR2 is YFSETQ in the germline V gene. The V and J ends lost 0 bases and 3 bases, in that order; junction bases with no gene match: 8. The CDR3 contains 16 residues. Sequenced input: blood. The clonotype originates from a man aged 50-59 years in good health. J is TRBJ2-7 and V is TRBV5-1; 8 positions agree with TRBD1. The CDR3 DNA reads as TGCGCCAGCAGCTTGGCACCGGGACAGGCAAACTACGAGCAGTACTTC. It codes for CASSLAPGQANYEQYF.